What follows are 27 T cell receptor beta chains derived from one specimen sequenced in a study of cytomegalovirus exposure and HLA in healthy donors (dated by TCRdb to between 2016 and 2019). The library was generated by the immunoSEQ multiplex PCR assay. What TCRdb holds here is the immuneACCESS table cut down to in-frame rearrangements. Part of the clones is not present; checked against another copy, under half of the missing clones reflect an unresolved V gene, and the others are unexplained. The sample includes fewer than 200,000 clones, with 85% to 90% observed a single time. The ten top clones hold roughly 6% of the sample. The material sequenced was PBMCs. These receptors all come from a woman under 40 in good health and CMV-seronegative.

The chain has TRBV13 and TRBJ2-5; a possible D gene is TRBD2 (6 bases). V lost 2 bases and J 6 bases, leaving 16 bases between the germline ends. The germline V gene has CDR1 PRHDT and CDR2 FYEKMQ (reference sequence). This CDR3 region has 15 residues. The CDR3 sequence is CASSLFGGRLQTQYF. The CDR3 region has the DNA TGTGCCAGCAGCTTATTCGGGGGTAGGCTACAGACCCAGTACTTC.

The J gene is TRBJ2-7, the V gene TRBV4-3; D not certain. The V and J ends lost 2 bases and 4 bases respectively, with 9 bases between them. CDR3 length: 13 residues. From germline, CDR1 is LGHNA and CDR2 YSLEER. For the CDR3, the DNA is TGCGCCAGCAGCCAAAATTTGGGATACGAGCAGTACTTC. As protein: CASSQNLGYEQYF.

The chain joins TRBV14 to TRBJ1-1; possible D gene TRBD1, 5 bases. This CDR3 region has 15 residues. CDR1 and CDR2 from the germline V gene are SGHDN and FVKESK. Between the trimmed V and J ends, which lost 4 bases and 5 bases, there was a span of 17 bases. CDR3 in amino acids: CASSRDVLPVTEAFF. CDR3 nucleotides: TGTGCCAGCAGCCGGGACGTCCTACCGGTAACTGAAGCTTTCTTT.

This clone was detected once. The chain combines TRBV10-3 with TRBJ1-4; no clear D gene. In germline, CDR1 is ENHRY, CDR2 SYGVKD. V was cut by 11 bases and J by 0 bases, with 10 bases left in between. The CDR3 is made up of 13 amino acids. CDR3 residues: CAVKAATNEKLFF. In DNA, the CDR3 is TGTGCCGTCAAAGCAGCAACTAATGAAAAACTGTTTTTT.

The chain joins TRBV19 to TRBJ2-7; D is uncertain. Germline V lookup: CDR1 LNHDA, CDR2 SQIVND (reference sequence). Between the trimmed V and J ends, which lost 5 bases and 6 bases, there was a span of 14 bases. The CDR3 runs to 13 residues. CDR3 sequence (DNA): TGTGCCAGTAGTGCCATCCGGGTCGGCGAGCAGTACTTC. Translating gives CASSAIRVGEQYF.

The gene calls are TRBV5-4 and TRBJ1-2; possible D gene TRBD1, 6 bases. CDR3 length equals 14 residues. The V and J ends lost 3 bases and 8 bases respectively, with 17 bases between them. The germline V gene encodes CDR1 SGHNT and CDR2 YYREEE (reference sequence). CDR3 DNA sequence: TGTGCCAGCAGCTGGGGGCAGGAGGTGAGAGGCTACACCTTC. It encodes CASSWGQEVRGYTF.

The V call is TRBV7-2, the J call TRBJ1-1, with 9 nucleotides matching TRBD1. Germline values: CDR1 SGHTA, CDR2 FQGNSA. The CDR3 covers 13 residues. V lost 6 bases, J lost 5 bases, and 4 bases stayed unmatched. The CDR3 nucleotides are TGTGCCAGCAGGTTGACAGGGGGGACTGAAGCTTTCTTT. Translation gives CASRLTGGTEAFF.

The rearrangement links TRBV5-4 to TRBJ1-2; TRBD1 is a possible D gene (5 bases). V lost 0 bases, J lost 8 bases, and 17 bases lay in between. This CDR3 is 15 amino acids long. Germline V lookup: CDR1 SGHNT, CDR2 YYREEE (reference sequence). CDR3 sequence: CASSLAGPPSLGYTF. As DNA, the CDR3 is TGTGCCAGCAGCTTGGCAGGGCCACCGTCTTTAGGCTACACCTTC.

The sample holds one count of this clone. The rearrangement joins TRBV4-1 to TRBJ2-1; 7 nucleotides agree with TRBD2. Trimming took 1 base from V and 3 from J; bases not matched to a gene: 6. From germline, CDR1 is MGHRA and CDR2 YSYEKL. The CDR3 contains 16 residues. Here the CDR3 reads CASSQVGLADYNEQFF. CDR3 DNA: TGCGCCAGCAGCCAAGTAGGGCTAGCGGACTACAATGAGCAGTTCTTC.

Concerning this clone: The sample holds other DNA sequences that translate to the same CDR3. The chain is built from TRBV7-3 and TRBJ2-1; either TRBD1 or TRBD2 may supply D (5 bases each). V lost 2 bases to trimming and J lost 5 bases, with 7 bases between them. The CDR3 sequence is 13 residues long. Looked up from germline, CDR1 is SGHTA and CDR2 is FQGTGA. This chain's CDR3 is CASSLGTNNEQFF. In nucleotides, the CDR3 is TGTGCCAGCAGCTTAGGGACCAACAATGAGCAGTTCTTC.

J is TRBJ2-7 and V is TRBV7-2; TRBD2 matches at 9 bases. The CDR3 has 17 residues. V shed 1 base and J 0 bases; nucleotides not matched to a gene: 7. Germline values: CDR1 SGHTA, CDR2 FQGNSA. CDR3 in DNA: TGTGCCAGCAGCTTAGAAGCGGGGGGTCGGAGCTCCTACGAGCAGTACTTC. Protein sequence: CASSLEAGGRSSYEQYF.

The chain carries TRBV30 and TRBJ1-1; D remains unclear. This CDR3 spans 13 amino acids. Germline CDR1 is GTSNPN and CDR2 is SVGIG (reference sequence). Between the trimmed V and J ends, which lost 3 bases and 5 bases, there was a span of 13 bases. CDR3 sequence: CAWRRWKGTEAFF. The CDR3 DNA reads TGTGCCTGGAGACGGTGGAAGGGAACTGAAGCTTTCTTT.

V is TRBV28 and J is TRBJ1-5, with TRBD1 as a possible D gene (5 bases). Germline loops: CDR1 MDHEN, CDR2 SYDVKM. With 3 bases removed from V and 7 bases from J, the gap between germline ends came to 10 bases. The CDR3 runs to 13 residues. CDR3 in DNA: TGTGCCAGCAGTTTGGGGGAGCCCCAGCCCCAGCATTTT. Protein: CASSLGEPQPQHF.

The count of this clone is one. This chain links TRBV9 with TRBJ2-2; 9 bases align to TRBD2. Unmatched junction bases numbered 7, after V lost 3 bases and J lost 7 bases. Germline V lookup: CDR1 SGDLS, CDR2 YYNGEE. The CDR3 totals 15 residues. For the CDR3, the DNA is TGTGCCAGCAGCGCCCCGGGACTAGCTCGCGGGGAGCTGTTTTTT. This codes for CASSAPGLARGELFF.

V gene TRBV7-6 combines with J gene TRBJ2-1; D is unresolved. There are 14 residues in the CDR3. The V gene lost 4 bases and the J gene lost 5 bases, with 12 bases spanning the gap. From germline, CDR1 is SGHVS and CDR2 FNYEAQ. CDR3 in DNA: TGTGCCAGCAGCTCCCGGGTCCTGAACAATGAGCAGTTCTTC. It codes for CASSSRVLNNEQFF.

This clone came up once. The chain is built from TRBV29-1 and TRBJ2-1; 8 positions match TRBD2. The CDR3 covers 14 residues. V trimming: 4 bases; J trimming: 8 bases; junction bases outside the gene matches: 10. The V gene's germline CDR1 is SQVTM and CDR2 ANQGSEA. CDR3 bases: TGCAGCGTTGGGGGACTAGGGGTAGATGATGAGCAGTTCTTC. Translating gives CSVGGLGVDDEQFF.

Only a few counts were recorded for this clone. The rearrangement links TRBV4-2 to TRBJ1-1, with D uncertain. Germline V gene data show CDR1 as LGHNA and CDR2 as YNFKEQ. This CDR3 is 14 amino acids long. V dropped 1 base and J dropped 6 bases, with 12 bases sitting between them. This chain's CDR3 is CASSQVSPAAEAFF. The CDR3 region has the DNA TGTGCCAGCAGCCAAGTTTCCCCGGCAGCTGAAGCTTTCTTT.

The chain combines TRBV5-5 with TRBJ1-6, with D unclear. CDR1 is SGHKS, CDR2 YYEKEE, per germline (reference sequence). V shed 6 bases and J shed 0 bases, with 10 bases lying between them. The CDR3 spans 15 residues. The CDR3 DNA sequence: TGTGCCAGCATCCCACATCCCTCCTATAATTCACCCCTCCACTTT. Translated, it gives CASIPHPSYNSPLHF. Full variable domain (outside the CDR3, taken from reference TRBV5-5 and TRBJ1-6): DAGVTQSPTHLIKTRGQQVTLRCSPISGHKSVSWYQQVLGQGPQFIFQYYEKEERGRGNFPDRFSARQFPNYSSELNVNALLLGDSALYLCASIPHPSYNSPLHFGNGTRLTVT.

The chain combines TRBV27 with TRBJ2-1; perhaps D is TRBD1 or TRBD2 (5 bases each). The V gene's germline CDR1 is MNHEY and CDR2 SMNVEV (reference sequence). This CDR3 contains 13 residues. Between the trimmed V and J ends, which lost 3 bases and 5 bases, there was a span of 8 bases. The CDR3 region is CASSFLGDNEQFF. CDR3 DNA sequence: TGTGCCAGCAGTTTTTTGGGGGACAATGAGCAGTTCTTC.

This chain joins TRBV5-6 and TRBJ1-2; D gene ambiguous. CDR1 is SGHDT, CDR2 YYEEEE, per germline. V lost 3 bases to trimming and J lost 5 bases, with 5 bases between them. The CDR3 length is 11 residues. The CDR3 DNA follows: TGTGCCAGCAGCTACGATTATGGCTACACCTTC. This encodes CASSYDYGYTF.

The chain couples TRBV7-9 to TRBJ1-1; 9 bases line up with TRBD1. The length of the CDR3 is 13 residues. CDR1 and CDR2 from the germline V gene are SEHNR and FQNEAQ (reference sequence). The ends lost 11 bases at V and 4 bases at J; junction bases unmatched: 8. The CDR3: CAGVQGATTEAFF. Here the CDR3 DNA reads TGTGCCGGAGTACAGGGGGCGACCACTGAAGCTTTCTTT.

V gene TRBV29-1 combines with J gene TRBJ2-5; a weak D match, TRBD2 (7 bases). Between the trimmed V and J ends, which lost 1 base and 3 bases, there was a span of 9 bases. The CDR3 consists of 13 residues. Per the germline V gene, CDR1 is SQVTM and CDR2 is ANQGSEA. CDR3 sequence: CSVEGGGKETQYF. The CDR3 DNA reads TGCAGCGTTGAAGGGGGGGGCAAAGAGACCCAGTACTTC.

The chain combines TRBV5-6 with TRBJ2-3; no definite D call. V was cut by 5 bases and J by 4 bases, with 14 bases left in between. The CDR3 length is 14 residues. Germline CDR1 SGHDT, CDR2 YYEEEE. In nucleotides, the CDR3 is TGTGCCAGCAGGCTCTATCCTAGGGCAGATACGCAGTATTTT. Translating it yields CASRLYPRADTQYF.

J is TRBJ1-4 and V is TRBV6-5; possibly TRBD1 for D (6 bases). Per germline, CDR1 MNHEY and CDR2 SVGAGI. V gave up 2 bases and J gave up 14 bases, with 21 bases separating them. This CDR3 comprises 15 residues. CDR3 DNA sequence: TGTGCCAGCAGTTACGCGGGGGCCCTACAAGGAGACCTGTTTTTT. Protein sequence: CASSYAGALQGDLFF.

Concerning this clone itself: This sample also contains other DNA sequences that code for the same CDR3. The chain has TRBV5-4 and TRBJ2-7; weak D call: TRBD1 (5 bases). This CDR3 is 15 amino acids long. Looked up from germline, CDR1 is SGHNT and CDR2 is YYREEE (reference sequence). V gave up 0 bases and J gave up 1 base, with 11 bases separating them. The DNA of the CDR3 is TGTGCCAGCAGCTTGGGGACACTTTCTTCCTACGAGCAGTACTTC. Translated: CASSLGTLSSYEQYF.

A word on this clone: A read error may explain this, as a much larger clone is one base away. The J gene is TRBJ1-6, the V gene TRBV10-3, with a weak D call TRBD1 (5 bases). The CDR3 length is 13 residues. The V gene's germline CDR1 is ENHRY and CDR2 SYGVKD. The V gene lost 3 bases and the J gene lost 5 bases, with 5 bases spanning the gap. CDR3 region: CAISDRDNSPLHF. CDR3 sequence (DNA): TGTGCCATCAGTGACAGGGATAATTCACCCCTCCACTTT.

This clone was detected once. CDR3 sequence reads: CASSPAARGPSGNEQFF. The DNA for the CDR3 is TGTGCCAGCAGTCCCGCGGCGAGGGGGCCTTCGGGCAATGAGCAGTTCTTC. This sequence joins TRBV27 and TRBJ2-1; 7 nucleotides line up with TRBD1. Trimming removed 5 bases from V and 6 bases from J; junction bases left unmatched: 16. CDR3 size: 17 residues. Germline values: CDR1 MNHEY, CDR2 SMNVEV (reference sequence).